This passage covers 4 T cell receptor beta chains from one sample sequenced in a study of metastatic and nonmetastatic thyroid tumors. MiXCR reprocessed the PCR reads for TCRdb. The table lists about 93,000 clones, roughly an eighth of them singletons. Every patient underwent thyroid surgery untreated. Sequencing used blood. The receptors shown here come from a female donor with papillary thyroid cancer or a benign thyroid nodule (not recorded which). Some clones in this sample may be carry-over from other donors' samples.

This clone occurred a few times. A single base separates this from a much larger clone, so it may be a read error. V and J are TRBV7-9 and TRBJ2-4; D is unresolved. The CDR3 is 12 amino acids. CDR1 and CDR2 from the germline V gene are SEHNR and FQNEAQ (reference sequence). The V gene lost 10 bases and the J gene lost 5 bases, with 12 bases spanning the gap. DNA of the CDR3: TGTGCCAACAGATCCTTAGAAAACATTCAGTACTTC. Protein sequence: CANRSLENIQYF.

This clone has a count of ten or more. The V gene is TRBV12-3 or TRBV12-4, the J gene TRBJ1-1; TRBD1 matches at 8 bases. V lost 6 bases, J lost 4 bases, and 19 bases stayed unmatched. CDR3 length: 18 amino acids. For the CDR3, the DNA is TGTGCCAGCAGCAAGATACTTGGACAGGGAGGAAAGACCACTGAAGCTTTCTTT. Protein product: CASSKILGQGGKTTEAFF.

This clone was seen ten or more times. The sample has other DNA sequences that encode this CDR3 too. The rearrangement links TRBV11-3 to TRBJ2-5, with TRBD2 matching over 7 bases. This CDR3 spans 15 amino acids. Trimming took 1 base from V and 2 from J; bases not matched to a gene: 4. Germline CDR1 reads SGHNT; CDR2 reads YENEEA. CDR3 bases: TGTGCCAGCAGCTTAGGTGATAGCGGGCAAGAGACCCAGTACTTC. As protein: CASSLGDSGQETQYF.

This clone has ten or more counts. The CDR3 protein is CASSLSFQSGANVLTF. The CDR3 DNA follows: TGTGCCAGCAGTTTATCGTTTCAGTCCGGGGCCAACGTCCTGACTTTC. The V call is TRBV27, the J call TRBJ2-6, with unresolved D. In germline, CDR1 is MNHEY, CDR2 SMNVEV (reference sequence). V lost 0 bases and J 4 bases, leaving 10 bases between the germline ends. This CDR3 region has 16 residues.